Each of the 22 T cell receptor beta chains below was sequenced from the same sample in a study of cytomegalovirus exposure and HLA in healthy donors (dated by TCRdb to the late 2010s). Library preparation employed the immunoSEQ multiplex PCR assay. For the multiplex PCR, a mixture combining 60 forward primers for TCR Vbeta segments and 13 reverse primers for TCR Jbeta segments was used. Entries here come from immuneACCESS through TCRdb and include only in-frame sequences with V and J called. Some clones fail to appear in such tables; in the studies checked, an unresolved V gene covers under half of the shortfall, and the cause of the remainder is unknown. For this sample the table gives some 130,000 clones, of which roughly two thirds were detected only once. Of the sample, around 1.2% falls within the top ten clones. The sequencing input was PBMCs. These receptors all stem from a woman aged 40 to 55 in good health and CMV-seronegative.

The chain carries TRBV9 and TRBJ2-1; TRBD2 matches 9 bases. With V trimmed by 0 bases and J by 7 bases, 11 bases remained unmatched. Germline V lookup: CDR1 SGDLS, CDR2 YYNGEE. This CDR3 spans 17 amino acids. CDR3 in amino acids: CASSVGLRAGGPNEQFF. CDR3 nucleotides: TGTGCCAGCAGCGTAGGGCTCCGGGCGGGGGGGCCGAATGAGCAGTTCTTC.

V gene TRBV5-1 combines with J gene TRBJ2-5; tentatively, D is TRBD1 (7 bases). Germline-derived CDR1 and CDR2 are SGHRS and YFSETQ. The CDR3 sequence is 14 residues long. Trimming removed 0 bases from V and 5 bases from J, with 11 bases in between. CDR3 bases: TGCGCCAGCAGCTTGGAGACAGGGAGGGAGACCCAGTACTTC. Its translation is CASSLETGRETQYF.

The V gene is TRBV6-1, the J gene TRBJ2-5; 9 bases are a match to TRBD2. V shed 6 bases, J shed 5 bases, and the junction held 7 bases outside the gene matches. CDR3 length: 14 residues. Germline-derived CDR1 and CDR2 are MNHNS and SASEGT. DNA for the CDR3: TGTGCCAGCAGGGGTACTAGCGGGTGGGAGACCCAGTACTTC. Translated: CASRGTSGWETQYF.

The CDR3 region has the DNA TGTGCCAGTAGTATACAAACAGGGGCAAACTATGGCTACACCTTC. Translated, it gives CASSIQTGANYGYTF. This chain links TRBV19 with TRBJ1-2; 7 bases align to TRBD1. J gave up 2 bases and V 2 bases, and 5 bases lay outside the gene matches. The germline V gene has CDR1 LNHDA and CDR2 SQIVND (reference sequence). This CDR3 has 15 amino acids.

This chain uses TRBV5-6 with TRBJ2-1, with TRBD2 as a possible D gene (5 bases). Trimming took off 0 bases at V and 8 bases at J, with 12 bases between the two ends. In germline, CDR1 is SGHDT, CDR2 YYEEEE. The CDR3 is 14 residues long. Here the CDR3 DNA reads TGTGCCAGCAGCTTGGGGTGGAGGAGCGATGAGCAGTTCTTC. Protein product: CASSLGWRSDEQFF.

The chain combines TRBV29-1 with TRBJ2-2, with D possibly TRBD1 on 5 matching bases. V shed 5 bases and J shed 2 bases, with 9 bases lying between them. There are 13 residues in the CDR3. Germline values: CDR1 SQVTM, CDR2 ANQGSEA. The CDR3 is CSVQGRNTGELFF. The CDR3 DNA reads TGCAGCGTTCAGGGAAGAAACACCGGGGAGCTGTTTTTT.

V and J are TRBV7-8 and TRBJ2-3, with a possible D match to TRBD2 (5 bases). There are 15 residues in the CDR3. From germline, CDR1 is SGHVS and CDR2 FQNEAQ. V was clipped by 4 bases and J by 4 bases, with 15 bases between them. The CDR3 coding sequence is TGTGCCAGCAGCTCCATCGGTGCGGGCGCAGATACGCAGTATTTT. Residues: CASSSIGAGADTQYF. The entire variable domain, with the rest obtained from reference TRBV7-8 and TRBJ2-3, is as follows: GAGVSQSPRYKVAKRGQDVALRCDPISGHVSLFWYQQALGQGPEFLTYFQNEAQLDKSGLPSDRFFAERPEGSVSTLKIQRTQQEDSAVYLCASSSIGAGADTQYFGPGTRLTVL.

This chain joins TRBV7-9 and TRBJ1-6; D is unclear. This CDR3 comprises 12 residues. Germline CDR1 and CDR2: SEHNR and FQNEAQ (reference sequence). V was trimmed by 4 bases and J by 8 bases, leaving 6 bases between them. DNA of the CDR3: TGTGCCAGCAGCTACGGTGATTCACCCCTCCACTTT. This codes for CASSYGDSPLHF.

This chain connects TRBV2 to TRBJ2-3; 9 bases align to TRBD1. After removal of 6 bases from V and 4 bases from J, the junction contained 8 bases not matched to a gene. The CDR3 has 15 residues. The germline V gene has CDR1 SNHLY and CDR2 FYNNEI. The CDR3 loop is CASSLDRGSPDTQYF. Here the CDR3 DNA reads TGTGCCAGCAGCTTGGACAGGGGTTCTCCAGATACGCAGTATTTT.

This rearrangement joins TRBV5-5 to TRBJ2-5, with D tentatively TRBD1 (5 bases). V gave up 4 bases and J gave up 4 bases, with 11 bases separating them. Germline V gene sequence: CDR1 SGHKS, CDR2 YYEKEE (reference sequence). This CDR3 region has 13 residues. CDR3 in DNA: TGTGCCAGCAGCCAGCTGGGGCCAGAGACCCAGTACTTC. It specifies CASSQLGPETQYF.

The chain is built from TRBV7-9 and TRBJ2-4; D unclear. The CDR3 runs to 14 residues. The germline CDR1 and CDR2 sequences are SEHNR and FQNEAQ (reference sequence). The V end lost 5 bases, the J end lost 0 bases, and 8 bases lay between the germline ends. The CDR3 bases are TGTGCCAGCAGCGAATCGGGAGCCAAAAACATTCAGTACTTC. It encodes CASSESGAKNIQYF. Complete variable domain (other parts from reference TRBV7-9 and TRBJ2-4): DTGVSQNPRHKITKRGQNVTFRCDPISEHNRLYWYRQTLGQGPEFLTYFQNEAQLEKSRLLSDRFSAERPKGSFSTLEIQRTEQGDSAMYLCASSESGAKNIQYFGAGTRLSVL.

The V gene is TRBV27, the J gene TRBJ1-5; TRBD1 matches 7 bases. J was trimmed by 4 bases and V by 5 bases; bases with no gene match: 11. Germline V gene sequence: CDR1 MNHEY, CDR2 SMNVEV (reference sequence). The CDR3 loop spans 16 amino acids. The CDR3 loop is CASSPDDRVGNQPQHF. The DNA of the CDR3 is TGTGCCAGCAGTCCGGATGACAGGGTGGGGAATCAGCCCCAGCATTTT.

This rearrangement joins TRBV6-6 to TRBJ1-5; 8 bases align to TRBD1. V gave up 6 bases and J gave up 4 bases; unmatched junction bases: 11. The CDR3 is 16 residues long. Germline CDR1 and CDR2: MNHNY and SVGAGI (reference sequence). The CDR3 loop reads CASRTARTGRNQPQHF. DNA of the CDR3: TGTGCCAGCAGGACCGCCCGGACAGGGAGAAATCAGCCCCAGCATTTT.

The chain joins TRBV28 to TRBJ1-6, with D possibly TRBD1 on 6 matching bases. V was trimmed by 4 bases and J by 3 bases, leaving 13 bases between them. This CDR3 comprises 16 residues. From germline, CDR1 is MDHEN and CDR2 SYDVKM. CDR3 amino acids: CASSSPGQNYNSPLHF. The CDR3 nucleotides read TGTGCCAGCAGTTCCCCGGGACAAAACTATAATTCACCCCTCCACTTT.

As to this clone: At one end the junction does not follow the germline gene, possibly because of a read error. The rearrangement uses TRBV9 and TRBJ2-1, with 9 positions matching TRBD2. Germline V CDR1 and CDR2: SGDLS, YYNGEE. This CDR3 is 14 amino acids long. The CDR3 spells CASSVGTPAGGLLF. CDR3 sequence (DNA): TGTGCCAGCAGCGTAGGAACCCCAGCGGGGGGCCTCCTCTTC.

The chain has TRBV15 and TRBJ1-4; TRBD1 aligns across 11 bases. Germline V gives CDR1 LNHNV, CDR2 YYDKDF (reference sequence). The V gene end was trimmed by 1 base and the J gene end by 8 bases; junction bases not matched to a gene: 9. This CDR3 comprises 17 residues. This CDR3 reads CATSRVLGQGVLEKLFF. CDR3 DNA: TGTGCCACCAGCAGAGTTCTGGGACAGGGGGTTTTGGAAAAACTGTTTTTT.

The gene calls are TRBV6-6 and TRBJ2-7; 11 nucleotides line up with TRBD1. Germline V gene lookup returns CDR1 MNHNY and CDR2 SVGAGI (reference sequence). Trimming took 5 bases from V and 6 from J; bases not matched to a gene: 9. This CDR3 has 15 amino acids. CDR3 amino acids: CASSDGQGASSEQYV. The CDR3 coding sequence is TGTGCCAGCAGTGACGGACAGGGGGCGTCGAGCGAGCAGTACGTC.

The chain employs TRBV6-5 and TRBJ1-1; no clear D. Germline CDR1 is MNHEY and CDR2 is SVGAGI. V dropped 6 bases and J dropped 4 bases, with 12 bases sitting between them. The CDR3 spans 13 residues. Here the CDR3 DNA reads TGTGCCAGCAGCCTTCGTCTCGGCACTGAAGCTTTCTTT. Translating gives CASSLRLGTEAFF.

A note on this clone: A read error may produce the germline difference seen at one junction end. This rearrangement joins TRBV12-5 to TRBJ1-2, with unresolved D. This CDR3 is 12 amino acids long. Looked up from germline, CDR1 is LGHNT and CDR2 is FRNRAP. The CDR3 sequence: CASGWEGASALF. The CDR3 DNA sequence: TGTGCTAGTGGTTGGGAGGGTGCCTCGGCTTTGTTC. Based on the CDR3 plus reference TRBV12-5 and TRBJ1-2, the full variable domain is DARVTQTPRHKVTEMGQEVTMRCQPILGHNTVFWYRQTMMQGLELLAYFRNRAPLDDSGMPKDRFSAEMPDATLATLKIQPSEPRDSAVYFCASGWEGASALFGSGTRLTVV.

The CDR3 protein is CASHSGGEETQYF. In DNA, the CDR3 is TGTGCCAGCCATAGCGGGGGGGAAGAGACCCAGTACTTC. This rearrangement joins TRBV2 to TRBJ2-5; 11 nucleotides align to TRBD2. The CDR3 contains 13 residues. V dropped 8 bases and J dropped 3; count of bases not matched to a gene: 2. Germline assignment: CDR1 SNHLY and CDR2 FYNNEI.

The V call is TRBV5-1, the J call TRBJ1-2; 10 nucleotides match TRBD1. The CDR3 extends over 14 amino acids. Germline CDR1 and CDR2: SGHRS and YFSETQ. Trimming removed 6 bases from V and 2 bases from J; junction bases left unmatched: 4. CDR3 protein: CASKTGGENYGYTF. In DNA form, the CDR3 reads TGCGCCAGCAAGACAGGGGGCGAGAACTATGGCTACACCTTC. Full variable domain (remainder filled in from reference TRBV5-1 and TRBJ1-2): KAGVTQTPRYLIKTRGQQVTLSCSPISGHRSVSWYQQTPGQGLQFLFEYFSETQRNKGNFPGRFSGRQFSNSRSEMNVSTLELGDSALYLCASKTGGENYGYTFGSGTRLTVV.

The gene calls are TRBV5-6 and TRBJ1-1; D unresolved. The V and J ends lost 2 bases and 5 bases respectively, with 7 bases between them. The germline gives CDR1 SGHDT, CDR2 YYEEEE. This CDR3 comprises 12 residues. As DNA, the CDR3 is TGTGCCAGCAGCTTAGGAGTAACTGAAGCTTTCTTT. Translating gives CASSLGVTEAFF.